This T cell receptor beta chain comes out of a study of PD-1 and CTLA-4 blockade in melanoma. Profiling relied on immunoSEQ multiplex PCR, and the TCRdb table lists in-frame clones only, not all of them. The table has about 16,000 clones, 70% seen once. V shed 1 base and J shed 3 bases, with 12 bases lying between them. Germline lookup yields CDR1 SGHVT and CDR2 SQSDAQ. The CDR3 loop spans 15 amino acids. The chain carries TRBV7-4 and TRBJ1-1; D may be TRBD1 (6 bases). Sequenced here: CD8+ T cells from peripheral blood, sampled from a patient given anti-PD-1 treatment. The origin of this receptor is a human donor with melanoma. In nucleotides, the CDR3 is TGTGCCAGCAGCTTAGTCGCAGGGGCACACACTGAAGCTTTCTTT. This sequence encodes CASSLVAGAHTEAFF.